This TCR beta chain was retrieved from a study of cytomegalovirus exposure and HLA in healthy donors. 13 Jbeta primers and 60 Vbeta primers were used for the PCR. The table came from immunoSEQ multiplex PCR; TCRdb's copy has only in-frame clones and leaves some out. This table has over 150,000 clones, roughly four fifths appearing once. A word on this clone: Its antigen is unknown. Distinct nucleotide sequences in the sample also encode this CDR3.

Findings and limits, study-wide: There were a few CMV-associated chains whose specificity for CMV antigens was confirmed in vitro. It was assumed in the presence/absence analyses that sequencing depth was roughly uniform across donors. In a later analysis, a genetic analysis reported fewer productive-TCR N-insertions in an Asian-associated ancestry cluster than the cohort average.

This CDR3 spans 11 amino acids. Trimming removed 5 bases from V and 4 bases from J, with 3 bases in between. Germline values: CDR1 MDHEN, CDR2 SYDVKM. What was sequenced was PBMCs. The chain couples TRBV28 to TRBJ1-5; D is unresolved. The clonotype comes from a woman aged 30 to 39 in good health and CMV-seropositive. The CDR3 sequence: CASSPNQPQHF. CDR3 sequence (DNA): TGTGCCAGCAGTCCAAATCAGCCCCAGCATTTT. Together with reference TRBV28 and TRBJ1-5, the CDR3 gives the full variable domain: DVKVTQSSRYLVKRTGEKVFLECVQDMDHENMFWYRQDPGLGLRLIYFSYDVKMKEKGDIPEGYSVSREKKERFSLILESASTNQTSMYLCASSPNQPQHFGDGTRLSIL.